This TCR beta chain was sequenced in a study of T-cell memory formation after mild COVID-19. Findings of the study overall: Clones that contracted from day 15 to 85 had balanced CD4/CD8; later expanders were CD4+ biased. The CD4+ clones that contracted clustered mainly within CM and EM, and the CD8+ clones concentrated in EMRA.

V lost 5 bases and J lost 0; bases outside the gene matches: 1. The germline V gene has CDR1 MNHEY and CDR2 SMNVEV (reference sequence). The CDR3 totals 15 residues. 5'RACE with constant-segment primers built TCRalpha and TCRbeta cDNA libraries with UMIs. TCRdb used MiXCR to reprocess the 5' RACE reads, holding one entry per CDR3 protein. Here the sample spans tens of thousands of distinct CDR3 sequences, roughly 13% being singletons. Points on this clonotype: Its antigen is unidentified.

This receptor was taken from a man aged 18-30 years who had mild COVID-19 (a few samples of this study predate the infection). Cell type and time point are not known. The sequenced material came from PBMCs or a T cell subset sorted from them (not recorded which). The V call is TRBV27, the J call TRBJ1-3; 10 positions match TRBD1. The CDR3 DNA follows: TGTGCCAGCAGTGGGACAGGGGCCTCTGGAAACACCATATATTTT. It translates to CASSGTGASGNTIYF.